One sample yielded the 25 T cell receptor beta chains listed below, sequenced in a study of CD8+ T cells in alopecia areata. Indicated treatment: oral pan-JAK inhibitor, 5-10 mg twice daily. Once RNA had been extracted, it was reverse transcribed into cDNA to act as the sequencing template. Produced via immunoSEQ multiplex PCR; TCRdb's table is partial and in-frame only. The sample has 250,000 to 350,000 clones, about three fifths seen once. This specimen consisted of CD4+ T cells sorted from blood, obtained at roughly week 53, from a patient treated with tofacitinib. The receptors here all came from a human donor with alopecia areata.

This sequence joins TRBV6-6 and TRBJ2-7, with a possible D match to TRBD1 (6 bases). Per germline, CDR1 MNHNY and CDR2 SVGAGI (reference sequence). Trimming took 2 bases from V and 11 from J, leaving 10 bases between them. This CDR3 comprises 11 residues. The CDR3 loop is CASSYRDIEYF. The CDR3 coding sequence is TGTGCCAGCAGTTACCGGGACATTGAGTACTTC.

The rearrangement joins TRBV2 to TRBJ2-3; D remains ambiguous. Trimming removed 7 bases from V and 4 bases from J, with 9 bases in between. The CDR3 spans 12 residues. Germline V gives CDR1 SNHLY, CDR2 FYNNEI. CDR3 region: CASTLWADTQYF. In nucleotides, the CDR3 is TGTGCCAGCACGCTCTGGGCAGATACGCAGTATTTT.

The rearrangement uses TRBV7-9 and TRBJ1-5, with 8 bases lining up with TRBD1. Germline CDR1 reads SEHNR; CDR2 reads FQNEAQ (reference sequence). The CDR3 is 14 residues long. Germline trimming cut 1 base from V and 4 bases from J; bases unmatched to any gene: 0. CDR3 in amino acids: CASSLGTGNQPQHF. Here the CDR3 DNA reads TGTGCCAGCAGCTTAGGGACAGGGAATCAGCCCCAGCATTTT.

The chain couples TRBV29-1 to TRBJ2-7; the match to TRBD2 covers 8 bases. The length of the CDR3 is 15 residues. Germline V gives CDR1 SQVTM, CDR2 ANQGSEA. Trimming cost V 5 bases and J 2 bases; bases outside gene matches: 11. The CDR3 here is CSVKKTGTSAYEQYF. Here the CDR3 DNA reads TGCAGCGTTAAGAAAACCGGGACTAGTGCCTACGAGCAGTACTTC.

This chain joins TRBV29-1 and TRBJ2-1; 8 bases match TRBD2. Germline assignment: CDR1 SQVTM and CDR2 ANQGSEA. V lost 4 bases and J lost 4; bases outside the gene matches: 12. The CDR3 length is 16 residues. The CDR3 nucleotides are TGCAGCGTTGTGGCGCTAGCGGGTTTAGTTTACAATGAGCAGTTCTTC. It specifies CSVVALAGLVYNEQFF.

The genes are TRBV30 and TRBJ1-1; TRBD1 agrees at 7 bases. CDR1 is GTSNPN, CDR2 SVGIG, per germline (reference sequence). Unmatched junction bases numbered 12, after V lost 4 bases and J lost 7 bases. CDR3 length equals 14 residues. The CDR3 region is CAWKSMTGTVEAFF. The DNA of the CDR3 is TGTGCCTGGAAATCCATGACCGGGACAGTTGAAGCTTTCTTT. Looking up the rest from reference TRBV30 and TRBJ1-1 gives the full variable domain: SQTIHQWPATLVQPVGSPLSLECTVEGTSNPNLYWYRQAAGRGLQLLFYSVGIGQISSEVPQNLSASRPQDRQFILSSKKLLLSDSGFYLCAWKSMTGTVEAFFGQGTRLTVV.

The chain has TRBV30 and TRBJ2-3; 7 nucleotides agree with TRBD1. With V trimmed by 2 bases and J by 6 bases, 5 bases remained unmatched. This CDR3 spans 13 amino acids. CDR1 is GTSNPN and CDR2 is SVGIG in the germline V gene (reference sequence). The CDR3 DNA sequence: TGTGCCTGGAGTCGACAGGGTCAGGATACGCAGTATTTT. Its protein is CAWSRQGQDTQYF.

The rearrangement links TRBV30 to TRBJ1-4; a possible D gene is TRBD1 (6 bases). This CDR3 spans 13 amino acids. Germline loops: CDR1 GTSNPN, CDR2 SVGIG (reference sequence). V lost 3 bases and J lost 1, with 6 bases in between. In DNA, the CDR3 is TGTGCCTGGAGGGACAGAACTAATGAAAAACTGTTTTTT. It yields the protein CAWRDRTNEKLFF.

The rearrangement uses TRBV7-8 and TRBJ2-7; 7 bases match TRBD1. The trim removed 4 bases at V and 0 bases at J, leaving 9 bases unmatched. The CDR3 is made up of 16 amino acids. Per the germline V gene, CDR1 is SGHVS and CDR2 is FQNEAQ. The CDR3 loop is CASSYRQGKGSYEQYF. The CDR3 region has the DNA TGTGCCAGCAGCTACAGACAGGGAAAGGGCTCCTACGAGCAGTACTTC.

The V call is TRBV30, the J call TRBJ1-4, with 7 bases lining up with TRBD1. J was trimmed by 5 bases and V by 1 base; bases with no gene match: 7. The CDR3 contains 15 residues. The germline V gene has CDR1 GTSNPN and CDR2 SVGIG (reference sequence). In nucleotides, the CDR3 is TGTGCCTGGAGTGACCGGACAGGCAGAAATGAAAAACTGTTTTTT. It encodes CAWSDRTGRNEKLFF.

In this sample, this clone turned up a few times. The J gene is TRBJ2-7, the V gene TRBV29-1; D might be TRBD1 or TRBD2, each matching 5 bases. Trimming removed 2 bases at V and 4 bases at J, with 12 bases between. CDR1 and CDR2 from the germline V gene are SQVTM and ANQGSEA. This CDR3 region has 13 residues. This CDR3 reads CSVELGQRYEQYF. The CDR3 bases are TGCAGCGTTGAATTGGGGCAGCGGTACGAGCAGTACTTC.

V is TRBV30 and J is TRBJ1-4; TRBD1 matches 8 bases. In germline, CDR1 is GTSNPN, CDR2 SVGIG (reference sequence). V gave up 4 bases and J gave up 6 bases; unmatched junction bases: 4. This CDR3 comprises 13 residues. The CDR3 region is CAWKTGEHEKLFF. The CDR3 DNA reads TGTGCCTGGAAGACAGGGGAGCATGAAAAACTGTTTTTT.

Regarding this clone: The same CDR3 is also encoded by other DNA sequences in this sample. The chain's CDR3 is CASSLDPSGANVLTF. In nucleotides, the CDR3 is TGCGCCAGCAGCTTGGATCCGTCTGGGGCCAACGTCCTGACTTTC. The genes are TRBV5-1 and TRBJ2-6; the D is unclear. Germline V gene data show CDR1 as SGHRS and CDR2 as YFSETQ. The CDR3 loop spans 15 amino acids. Deletions cut 0 bases from V and 1 base from J, with 5 bases between.

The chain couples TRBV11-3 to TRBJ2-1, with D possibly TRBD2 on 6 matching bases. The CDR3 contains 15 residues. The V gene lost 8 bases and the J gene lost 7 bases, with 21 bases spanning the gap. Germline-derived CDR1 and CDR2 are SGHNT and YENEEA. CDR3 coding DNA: TGTGCCAGCTCAGGCCGGGACTCCCTCAAGAATGAGCAGTTCTTC. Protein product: CASSGRDSLKNEQFF.

The CDR3 region has the DNA TGTGCCAGCAGCTTGGGGACAGGGGGCAAAGGGAATGAGCAGTTCTTC. Its protein product is CASSLGTGGKGNEQFF. The chain combines TRBV5-8 with TRBJ2-1, with 11 bases fitting TRBD1. The CDR3 runs to 16 residues. CDR1 is SGHTS, CDR2 YDEGEE, per germline. V dropped 0 bases and J dropped 7; count of bases not matched to a gene: 6.

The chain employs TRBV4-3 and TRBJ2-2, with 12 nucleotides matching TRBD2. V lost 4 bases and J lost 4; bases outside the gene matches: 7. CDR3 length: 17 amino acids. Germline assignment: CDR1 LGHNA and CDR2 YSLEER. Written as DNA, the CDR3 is TGCGCCAGCAGCCCGAGGACTAGCGGGGCCATCACCGGGGAGCTGTTTTTT. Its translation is CASSPRTSGAITGELFF.

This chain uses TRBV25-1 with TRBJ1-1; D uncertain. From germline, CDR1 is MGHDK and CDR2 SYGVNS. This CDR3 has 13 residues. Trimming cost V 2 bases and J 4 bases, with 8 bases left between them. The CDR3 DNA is TGTGCCAGCAGTGAAGGATATACCACTGAAGCTTTCTTT. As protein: CASSEGYTTEAFF.

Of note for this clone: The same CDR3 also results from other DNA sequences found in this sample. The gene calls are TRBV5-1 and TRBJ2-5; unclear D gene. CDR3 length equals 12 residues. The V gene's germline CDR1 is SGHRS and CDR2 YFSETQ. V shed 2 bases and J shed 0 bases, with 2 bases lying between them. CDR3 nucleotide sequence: TGCGCCAGCAGCTTCAACCAAGAGACCCAGTACTTC. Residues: CASSFNQETQYF.

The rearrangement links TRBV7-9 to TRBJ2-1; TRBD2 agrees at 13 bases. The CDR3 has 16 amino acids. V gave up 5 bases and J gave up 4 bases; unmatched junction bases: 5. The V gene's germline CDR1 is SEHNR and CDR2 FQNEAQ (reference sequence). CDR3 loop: CASSHRLAGGYNEQFF. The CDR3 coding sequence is TGTGCCAGCAGCCACCGACTAGCGGGGGGATACAATGAGCAGTTCTTC. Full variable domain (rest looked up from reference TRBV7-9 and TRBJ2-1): DTGVSQNPRHKITKRGQNVTFRCDPISEHNRLYWYRQTLGQGPEFLTYFQNEAQLEKSRLLSDRFSAERPKGSFSTLEIQRTEQGDSAMYLCASSHRLAGGYNEQFFGPGTRLTVL.

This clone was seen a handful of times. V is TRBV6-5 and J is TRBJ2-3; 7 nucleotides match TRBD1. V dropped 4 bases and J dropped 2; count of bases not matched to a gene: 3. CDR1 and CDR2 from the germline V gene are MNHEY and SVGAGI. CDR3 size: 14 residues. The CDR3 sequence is CASSFDRATDTQYF. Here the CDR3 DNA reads TGTGCCAGCAGTTTTGACAGGGCCACAGATACGCAGTATTTT.

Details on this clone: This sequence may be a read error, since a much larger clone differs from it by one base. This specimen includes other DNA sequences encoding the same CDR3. As DNA, the CDR3 is TGTGCCAGCAGCTTTTCTGAGACCCAGTACTTC. Its protein is CASSFSETQYF. The chain carries TRBV5-6 and TRBJ2-5; D remains ambiguous. V dropped 2 bases and J dropped 5 bases, with 4 bases sitting between them. This CDR3 has 11 amino acids. Germline V gene lookup returns CDR1 SGHDT and CDR2 YYEEEE. Supplemented by reference TRBV5-6 and TRBJ2-5, the full variable domain reads DAGVTQSPTHLIKTRGQQVTLRCSPKSGHDTVSWYQQALGQGPQFIFQYYEEEERQRGNFPDRFSGHQFPNYSSELNVNALLLGDSALYLCASSFSETQYFGPGTRLLVL.

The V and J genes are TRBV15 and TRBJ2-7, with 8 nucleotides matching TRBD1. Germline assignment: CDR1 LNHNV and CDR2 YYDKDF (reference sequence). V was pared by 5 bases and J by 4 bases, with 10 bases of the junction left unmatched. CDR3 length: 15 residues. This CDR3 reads CATSSRRDRPYEQYF. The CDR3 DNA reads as TGTGCCACCAGCTCGCGCCGGGACAGGCCTTACGAGCAGTACTTC.

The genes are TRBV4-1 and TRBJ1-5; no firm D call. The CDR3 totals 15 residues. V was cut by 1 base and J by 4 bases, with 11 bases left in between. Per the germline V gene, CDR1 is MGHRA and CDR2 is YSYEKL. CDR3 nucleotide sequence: TGCGCCAGCAGCCAAGTCGGCAGACCTAATCAGCCCCAGCATTTT. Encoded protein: CASSQVGRPNQPQHF.

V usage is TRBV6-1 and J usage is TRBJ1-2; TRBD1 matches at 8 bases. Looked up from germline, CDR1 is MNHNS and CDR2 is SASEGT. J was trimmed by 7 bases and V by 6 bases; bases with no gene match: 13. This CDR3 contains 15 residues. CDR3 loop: CASRPPGTGLPGYTF. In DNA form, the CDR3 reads TGTGCCAGCAGGCCCCCCGGGACAGGACTGCCTGGCTACACCTTC.

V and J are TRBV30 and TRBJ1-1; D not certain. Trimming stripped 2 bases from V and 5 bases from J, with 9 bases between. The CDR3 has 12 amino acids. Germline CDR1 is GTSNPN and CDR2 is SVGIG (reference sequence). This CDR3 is CAWSQRETEAFF. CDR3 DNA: TGTGCCTGGAGTCAGAGGGAGACTGAAGCTTTCTTT.